This TCR beta chain was observed in a study of graft-versus-host responses after intestinal transplantation. Study at large: Each transplant was multivisceral, liver-intestinal, or isolated intestinal. The recipients all started with anti-thymocyte globulin induction and then took tacrolimus and steroids for 3 to 4 years.

Method: immunoSEQ multiplex PCR; TCRdb's copy keeps in-frame clones and lacks some. The profile shows about 18,000 clones, about 38% of them singletons. Irradiated, violet-dye-labeled stimulators (about 200,000) were plated alongside about 200,000 CFSE-labeled responders. Sorting after the reaction isolated proliferating CFSE-low CD3+CD4+ and CD3+CD8+ responders. V was trimmed by 3 bases and J by 3 bases, leaving 15 bases between them. CDR1 and CDR2 from the germline V gene are SNHLY and FYNNEI. The CDR3 totals 16 residues. The specimen was alloreactive CD4+ T cells from a mixed lymphocyte reaction culture, collected before intestinal transplant. Noted subset: CFSE-low proliferating T cells sorted from roughly six-day pre-transplant mixed lymphocyte reaction (GvH or HvG direction). This sequence originates from a human patient who received an intestinal transplant. The gene calls are TRBV2 and TRBJ1-5; D possibly corresponds to TRBD1 (6 bases). The CDR3 nucleotides are TGTGCCAGCAGTGATAGGGGGGGAGGGTACAATCAGCCCCAGCATTTT. Translation: CASSDRGGGYNQPQHF.